This T cell receptor beta chain appears in the sequencing data of a study of blood T cell repertoires in COVID-19. As for the study in general: Samples representing acute and convalescent COVID-19 were sourced from the United States, Italy and Spain. T cells, B-cell-depleted T cells, or PBMCs supplied cDNA or gDNA.

Germline assignment: CDR1 SGHRS and CDR2 YFSETQ. This CDR3 comprises 15 residues. Between the trimmed V and J ends, which lost 5 bases and 5 bases, there was a span of 14 bases. Original methodology: How many nucleated cells were present was estimated from reference gene primer amplification. Profiling relied on immunoSEQ multiplex PCR, and the TCRdb table lists in-frame clones only, not all of them. The DNA gave D and trimming, while V, J and clone size come from that table. The sample holds some 170,000 clones, more than 80% seen once. The origin of this receptor is a woman between 55 and 75 years old with acute or convalescent COVID-19. This chain uses TRBV5-1 with TRBJ1-6, with D perhaps TRBD1 (5 bases). Sequencing input: peripheral blood. The CDR3 DNA is TGCGCCAGCAGATCCGGGACTGCTAATAATTCACCCCTCCACTTT. Protein: CASRSGTANNSPLHF.